Sequencing of this T cell receptor (beta chain) was carried out in a study of blood T cells in healthy people across ages. The CDR3 spans 14 residues. Germline loops: CDR1 SGHVS, CDR2 FQNEAQ. V lost 7 bases and J lost 1, with 8 bases in between. Combining a sample-barcoded 5' primer with a J-beta primer mix, a second PCR ran for 7 to 11 cycles. TCRdb analysed the 5' RACE reads with MiXCR anew, one entry per CDR3 protein. The sample shows hundreds of thousands of distinct CDR3 sequences, about a quarter of them seen only once. These same data were also listed under a study on T cells of mothers and their children. From that study: Each mother yielded more than 8.5 million TCR beta CDR3 reads. Each child yielded approximately 3 million reads.

Sequenced input: blood. This sequence joins TRBV7-8 and TRBJ2-6; D is unclear. This receptor was taken from a boy between 10 and 17 years old in good health. The CDR3: CASTSLSGANVLTF. The CDR3 nucleotides read TGTGCCAGCACCTCCCTATCTGGGGCCAACGTCCTGACTTTC.